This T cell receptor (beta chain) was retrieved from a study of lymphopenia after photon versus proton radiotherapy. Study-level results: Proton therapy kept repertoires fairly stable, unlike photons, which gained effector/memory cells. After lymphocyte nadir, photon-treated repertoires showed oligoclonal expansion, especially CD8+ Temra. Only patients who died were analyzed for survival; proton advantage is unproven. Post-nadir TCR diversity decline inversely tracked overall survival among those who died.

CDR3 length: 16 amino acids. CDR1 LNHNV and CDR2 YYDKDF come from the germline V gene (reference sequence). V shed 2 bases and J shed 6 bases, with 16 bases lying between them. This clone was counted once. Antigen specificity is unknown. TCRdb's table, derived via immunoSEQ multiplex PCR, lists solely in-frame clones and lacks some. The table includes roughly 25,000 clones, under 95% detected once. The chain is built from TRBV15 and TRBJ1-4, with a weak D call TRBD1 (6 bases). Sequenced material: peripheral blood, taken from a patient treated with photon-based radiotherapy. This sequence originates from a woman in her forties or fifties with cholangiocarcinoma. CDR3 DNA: TGTGCCACCAGCAGACGTTTGGGGGCCGGGGATGAAAAACTGTTTTTT. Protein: CATSRRLGAGDEKLFF.